These T cell receptor beta chains were read from a single sample in a study of T cell changes during pregnancy in multiple sclerosis. The data were produced by immunoSEQ multiplex PCR, yet TCRdb's version contains in-frame clones alone and is incomplete. The sample includes tens of thousands of clones, more than 85% of them seen just once. The sequencing here drew on peripheral blood, taken in the first trimester of pregnancy. The receptors derive from a female donor with multiple sclerosis, enrolled in a pregnancy study. CDR3s include the opening cysteine and the closing phenylalanine or tryptophan. D genes are given only for firm matches. Clone size, where shown, is once, few, many, or a class for clones that have expanded.

v_call	d_call	clone_size	j_call	cdr3_nt	cdr3_aa
TRBV15	-	-	TRBJ1-1	TGTGCCACCAGTCCTCCCCAGGCAGGGGATCGTAAGGCCGAAGCTTTCTTT	CATSPPQAGDRKAEAFF
TRBV4-1	TRBD2	-	TRBJ2-1	TGCGCCAGCAGCCAAGATCCGGGGGGGTATTACAATGAGCAGTTCTTC	CASSQDPGGYYNEQFF
TRBV9	-	-	TRBJ1-2	TGTGCCAGCAGCGCCCTCCCGGTCGCCTATGGCTACACCTTC	CASSALPVAYGYTF
TRBV28	TRBD1	-	TRBJ1-4	TGTGCCAGCAGTATACGGACAGGCCCTGCAACTAATGAAAAACTGTTTTTT	CASSIRTGPATNEKLFF
TRBV5-6	-	-	TRBJ2-7	TGTGCCAGCAGCAACGAGGGTTCGGCATACTACGAGCAGTACTTC	CASSNEGSAYYEQYF
TRBV6-6	-	-	TRBJ1-1	TGTGCCAGCAGTTACTCTTTGACAGGTCAGAACACTGAAGCTTTCTTT	CASSYSLTGQNTEAFF
TRBV9	TRBD2	once	TRBJ2-5	TGTGCCAGCAGCAGCCTAGCGGGGGCTCAAGAGACCCAGTACTTC	CASSSLAGAQETQYF
TRBV6-5	-	-	TRBJ2-7	TGTGCCAGCAGTTACTCAGCCGGGACCTACGAGCAGTACTTC	CASSYSAGTYEQYF
TRBV4-1	-	once	TRBJ1-6	TGCGCCAGCCGGGAGGGGCTGCCTAATTCACCCCTCCACTTT	CASREGLPNSPLHF
TRBV2	-	-	TRBJ1-2	TGTGCCAGCAGTGAAGACGGTATGGCGCGGTTAAACTATGGCTACACCTTC	CASSEDGMARLNYGYTF
TRBV5-1	TRBD2	-	TRBJ2-1	TGCGCCAGCAGCTTGGACCTAGCGGGGGGTCCGGGGGGGAATGAGCAGTTCTTC	CASSLDLAGGPGGNEQFF
TRBV2	TRBD1	-	TRBJ2-6	TGTGCCACCGTAGGGACAGGTCACAGCTCTGGGGCCAACGTCCTGACTTTC	CATVGTGHSSGANVLTF
TRBV11-2	TRBD2	-	TRBJ2-3	TGTGCCAGCAGCTTACGACGGTCACCCGGGGGGGCGACAGATACGCAGTATTTT	CASSLRRSPGGATDTQYF
TRBV29-1	TRBD2	-	TRBJ2-2	TGCAGCGTTGAGGGGGGGAGGCCCGGGGAGCTGTTTTTT	CSVEGGRPGELFF
TRBV19	-	-	TRBJ1-1	TGTGCCAGTAGTGCAGGGCCTGGATGGAACACTGAAGCTTTCTTT	CASSAGPGWNTEAFF
TRBV29-1	-	-	TRBJ1-2	TGCAGCGTTCGAGTGGGGGCGGATGGCTACACCTTC	CSVRVGADGYTF
TRBV4-3	TRBD2	once	TRBJ2-2	TGCGCCAGCAGCCAAGTTCCCAGCGGGGGGGCCTACACCGGGGAGCTGTTTTTT	CASSQVPSGGAYTGELFF
TRBV19	TRBD1	-	TRBJ1-5	TGTGCCAGTAGTCCCAGGACAGGAGCGTATAGCAATCAGCCCCAGCATTTT	CASSPRTGAYSNQPQHF
TRBV7-2	-	-	TRBJ1-2	TGTGCCAGCAGTCCTACGGCCCCAGGGGGCTACACCTTC	CASSPTAPGGYTF
TRBV4-1	-	-	TRBJ2-3	TGCGCCAGCAGCCAAGTAGGGGGGGGGCGGGATACGCAGTATTTT	CASSQVGGGRDTQYF
TRBV30	-	-	TRBJ1-1	TGTGCCTGGAGTGTTATGCGTGAAGCTTTCTTT	CAWSVMREAFF
TRBV7-9	-	once	TRBJ1-1	TGTGCCAGCAGCCTCTGGGGCGCTGAAGCTTTCTTT	CASSLWGAEAFF
TRBV2	-	once	TRBJ1-4	TGTGCCAGCAGTGACAGGGTTGAAAAACTGTTTTTT	CASSDRVEKLFF
TRBV6-5	-	-	TRBJ2-7	TGTGCCAGCAGTTACGAACAGGGTGTCTACGAGCAGTACTTC	CASSYEQGVYEQYF
TRBV6-6	TRBD1	-	TRBJ1-4	TGTGCCAGCACTCCAAGACAGGGAAAGTATCTGTTTTTT	CASTPRQGKYLFF
TRBV2	TRBD2	-	TRBJ2-7	TGTGCCAGCAGGGTACTAGCGGGCGGTGTCGACGAGCAGTACTTC	CASRVLAGGVDEQYF
TRBV5-1	TRBD2	once	TRBJ2-1	TGCGCCAGCAGCCCCCGTGGGCGGCTAGCGGGGGGGAGCTCCTACAATGAGCAGTTCTTC	CASSPRGRLAGGSSYNEQFF
TRBV5-6	TRBD2	-	TRBJ2-5	TGTGCCAGCAGCTTGCGTGCGGGGGGGGATGGGGAGACCCAGTACTTC	CASSLRAGGDGETQYF
TRBV25-1	-	-	TRBJ1-2	TGTGCCAGCAGTGAAGGGGGGAGAACCCATGGCTACACCTTC	CASSEGGRTHGYTF
TRBV30	-	once	TRBJ1-2	TGTGCCTGGAGTGTACTGACAGCCTATGGCTACACCTTC	CAWSVLTAYGYTF
TRBV19	TRBD2	-	TRBJ2-5	TGTGCCAGTAGCCAAGGACTAGCTCAAGAGACCCAGTACTTC	CASSQGLAQETQYF
TRBV4-1	-	-	TRBJ1-1	TGCGCCAGCAGCCCGCATTCGGCCCAGGCCACTGAAGCTTTCTTT	CASSPHSAQATEAFF
TRBV5-6	TRBD2	-	TRBJ2-3	TGTGCCAGCAGCTTGGGGGGACTAGGACGATCTAGCACAGATACGCAGTATTTT	CASSLGGLGRSSTDTQYF
TRBV19	-	once	TRBJ2-3	TGTGCCAGTAGTATAAAGGGGTGGGATACGCAGTATTTT	CASSIKGWDTQYF